What follows describes a single T cell receptor beta chain. This record belongs to a study of spatial heterogeneity in lung cancer. The germline CDR1 and CDR2 sequences are MDHEN and SYDVKM. CDR3 length: 13 amino acids. V shed 3 bases, J shed 4 bases, and the junction held 2 bases outside the gene matches. Using its own MiXCR run on the 5' RACE reads, TCRdb lists one record per CDR3 protein. The profile shows roughly 91,000 distinct CDR3 sequences, about 20% of them singletons. Time point given: sample taken at primary tumor resection. From tumor, nontumor lung or frozen PBMC, whole RNA was taken unsorted for sequencing.

The receptor was derived from a male donor with early-stage non-small cell lung cancer. This chain links TRBV28 with TRBJ2-5, with TRBD2 identical over 7 bases. Material: PBMCs, obtained at surgery. In DNA form, the CDR3 reads TGTGCCAGCAGTTTGGGGGAGGGAGAGACCCAGTACTTC. Translating it yields CASSLGEGETQYF. The full variable domain, in which reference TRBV28 and TRBJ2-5 provide the parts outside the CDR3, is DVKVTQSSRYLVKRTGEKVFLECVQDMDHENMFWYRQDPGLGLRLIYFSYDVKMKEKGDIPEGYSVSREKKERFSLILESASTNQTSMYLCASSLGEGETQYFGPGTRLLVL.